This is a list of T cell receptor beta chains from one sample in a study of beta chain features in type 1 diabetes. Here immunoSEQ multiplex PCR was the method, and the copy in TCRdb shows in-frame clones only, minus some. Of about 900,000 clones listed, roughly a sixth are singletons. The sample taken for sequencing was naive CD4+ T cells from blood. These receptors came from a woman aged 18-29 years in good health. The CDR3 runs from the conserved cysteine through the conserved F or W. D genes are given only for firm matches. Clone size appears in some rows only: once, few, many, or a class for an expanded clone.

V gene: TRBV10-3
D gene: TRBD1
J gene: TRBJ2-1
clone size: NA
CDR3 DNA: TGTGCCAGCCGAAAGAATTGGGACAGGGCGGACGATGAGCAGTTCTTC
CDR3 protein: CASRKNWDRADDEQFF

V gene: TRBV7-9
D gene: TRBD2
J gene: TRBJ2-7
clone size: NA
CDR3 DNA: TGTGCCAGCAGCTTAGCCTCTCGGGCGGCGGGAGGGTCGTACGAGCAGTACTTC
CDR3 protein: CASSLASRAAGGSYEQYF

V gene: TRBV5-1
D gene: NA
J gene: TRBJ2-4
clone size: NA
CDR3 DNA: TGCGCCAGCAGCTTGGCCCCGGGGAGTGTAGGCCCTGCCAAAAACATTCAGTACTTC
CDR3 protein: CASSLAPGSVGPAKNIQYF

V gene: TRBV4-3
D gene: TRBD2
J gene: TRBJ2-3
clone size: few
CDR3 DNA: TGCGCCAGCAGCCCATTGGGACTAGCGGGAGGTACAGATACGCAGTATTTT
CDR3 protein: CASSPLGLAGGTDTQYF

V gene: TRBV4-2
D gene: NA
J gene: TRBJ2-7
clone size: few
CDR3 DNA: TGTGCCAGCAGCCCCTCGGGACTCCACTCCTACGAGCAGTACTTC
CDR3 protein: CASSPSGLHSYEQYF

V gene: TRBV10-3
D gene: NA
J gene: TRBJ1-5
clone size: NA
CDR3 DNA: TGTGCCATCAGTGAGGGGGGGACCCAGCCCCAGCATTTT
CDR3 protein: CAISEGGTQPQHF

V gene: TRBV25-1
D gene: TRBD1
J gene: TRBJ2-7
clone size: few
CDR3 DNA: TGTGCCAGCAGTGACTCTCAGGGGGCGAGACACGAGCAGTACTTC
CDR3 protein: CASSDSQGARHEQYF

V gene: TRBV7-9
D gene: NA
J gene: TRBJ2-1
clone size: few
CDR3 DNA: TGTGCCAGCAGCTTATCGGGGGCGGGTGAGCAGTTCTTC
CDR3 protein: CASSLSGAGEQFF

V gene: TRBV7-9
D gene: NA
J gene: TRBJ2-4
clone size: few
CDR3 DNA: TGTGCCAGCAGCTTAGAGGGAAACATTCAGTACTTC
CDR3 protein: CASSLEGNIQYF

V gene: TRBV5-1
D gene: NA
J gene: TRBJ2-7
clone size: few
CDR3 DNA: TGCGCCAGCAGGGATCGACCAGGACAACACTCCTACGAGCAGTACTTC
CDR3 protein: CASRDRPGQHSYEQYF

V gene: TRBV6-5
D gene: NA
J gene: TRBJ1-5
clone size: few
CDR3 DNA: TGTGCCAGCACCCCATTTGGGGGCGGTCAGCCCCAGCATTTT
CDR3 protein: CASTPFGGGQPQHF

V gene: TRBV6-6
D gene: NA
J gene: TRBJ2-3
clone size: once
CDR3 DNA: TGTGCCAGCAGCTTCCGGGGCATAGATACGCAGTATTTT
CDR3 protein: CASSFRGIDTQYF

V gene: TRBV10-3
D gene: NA
J gene: TRBJ1-1
clone size: few
CDR3 DNA: TGTGCCATCGGACAGAACACTGAAGCTTTCTTT
CDR3 protein: CAIGQNTEAFF

V gene: TRBV19
D gene: NA
J gene: TRBJ1-1
clone size: NA
CDR3 DNA: TGTGCCAGTACCCTAACAGGGCGGGGTGAAGCTTTCTTT
CDR3 protein: CASTLTGRGEAFF